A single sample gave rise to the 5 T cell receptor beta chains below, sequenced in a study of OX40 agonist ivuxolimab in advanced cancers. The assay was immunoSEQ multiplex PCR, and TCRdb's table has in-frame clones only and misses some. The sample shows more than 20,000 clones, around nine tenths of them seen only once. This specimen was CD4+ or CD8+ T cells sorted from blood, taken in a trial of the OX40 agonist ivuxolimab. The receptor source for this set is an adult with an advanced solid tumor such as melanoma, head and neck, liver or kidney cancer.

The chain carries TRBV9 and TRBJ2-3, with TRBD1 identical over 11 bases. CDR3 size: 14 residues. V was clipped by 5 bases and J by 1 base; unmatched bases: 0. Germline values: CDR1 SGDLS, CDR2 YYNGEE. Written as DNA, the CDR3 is TGTGCCAGCAGGGGACAGGGGGGCACAGATACGCAGTATTTT. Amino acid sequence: CASRGQGGTDTQYF.

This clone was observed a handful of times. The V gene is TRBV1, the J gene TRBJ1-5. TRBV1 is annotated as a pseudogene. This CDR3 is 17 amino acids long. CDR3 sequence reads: CTSSQEGGSGAYQPQHF. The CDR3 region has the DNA TGCACCAGCAGCCAAGAGGGGGGGAGCGGGGCGTATCAGCCCCAGCATTTT.

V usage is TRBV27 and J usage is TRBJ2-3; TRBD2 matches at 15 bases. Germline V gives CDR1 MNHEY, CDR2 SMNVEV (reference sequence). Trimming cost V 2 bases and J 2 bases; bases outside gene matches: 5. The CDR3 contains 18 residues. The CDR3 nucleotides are TGTGCCAGCAGTTTAGAAGGGACTAGCGGGGGGTACACAGATACGCAGTATTTT. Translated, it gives CASSLEGTSGGYTDTQYF.

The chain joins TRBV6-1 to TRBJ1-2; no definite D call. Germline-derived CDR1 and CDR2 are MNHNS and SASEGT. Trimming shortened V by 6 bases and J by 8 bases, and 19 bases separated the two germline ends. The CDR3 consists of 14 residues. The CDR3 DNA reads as TGTGCCAGCAGCTGGGAGTCGGAGGGAGTCGGCTACACCTTC. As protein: CASSWESEGVGYTF.

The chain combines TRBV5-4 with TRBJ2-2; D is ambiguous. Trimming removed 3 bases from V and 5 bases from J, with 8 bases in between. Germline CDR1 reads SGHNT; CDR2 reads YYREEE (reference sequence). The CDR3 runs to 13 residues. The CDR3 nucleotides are TGTGCCAGCAGCTCCTCTAGTACCGGGGAGCTGTTTTTT. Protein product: CASSSSSTGELFF.